This T cell receptor beta chain was found in a study of cytomegalovirus exposure and HLA in healthy donors. Across the study: Among some 400 genotyped donors, roughly 81% fell in the Caucasian-associated ancestry cluster.

Primers: 60 Vbeta forward and 13 Jbeta reverse. Profiled with immunoSEQ multiplex PCR; TCRdb holds only in-frame clones, not every one. The sample lists 100,000 to 150,000 clones; roughly 69% were seen once. These donors, healthy bone marrow donors, were studied. The sequenced material came from PBMCs. This receptor was obtained from a human donor in good health.

In DNA form, the CDR3 reads TGCGCCAGTAAAAAGGAGGTTGCTACCTACGAGCAGTACTTC. Encoded protein: CASKKEVATYEQYF. J is TRBJ2-7 and V is TRBV10-2; tentative D call: TRBD2 (5 bases). Trimming cost V 9 bases and J 2 bases, with 17 bases left between them. Germline lookup yields CDR1 WSHSY and CDR2 SAAADI. The CDR3 is 14 residues long.